This T cell receptor beta chain originates from a study of blood T cell repertoires in COVID-19. About the research overall: Researchers got acute and convalescent COVID-19 samples from the United States, Italy and Spain.

This clone occurred once. Assay: immunoSEQ multiplex PCR; the TCRdb copy retains only in-frame clones and omits some. Altogether hundreds of thousands of clones are present, around 90% being singletons, with the ten largest covering under 8.5%. Deletions cut 3 bases from V and 6 bases from J, with 11 bases between. The CDR3 is 13 residues long. The V gene's germline CDR1 is SNHLY and CDR2 FYNNEI. The source is a woman aged 50 to 60 with COVID-19, enrolled during active disease. The sample consisted of peripheral blood. This chain links TRBV2 with TRBJ1-2; a possible D gene is TRBD1 (5 bases). DNA for the CDR3: TGTGCCAGCAGTGAGGGGGGTGTTAATGGCTACACCTTC. Encoded protein: CASSEGGVNGYTF.